The rows below give T cell receptor beta chains drawn from one sample of a study of CD8 T cells in Susac syndrome. One entry per CDR3 protein, called by TCRdb with MiXCR from the immunoSEQ multiplex PCR reads. Altogether approximately 150,000 distinct CDR3 sequences are present, around 95% being singletons, with the ten largest covering 0.095% to 0.14%. The sample was CD4+ T cells from PBMCs. These receptors were collected from a human donor with multiple sclerosis. Both conserved end residues are trimmed from each CDR3.

V: TRBV9; J: TRBJ2-5; length: 11; CDR3: ASSVVAGAELN
V: TRBV29-1; J: TRBJ2-1; length: 8; CDR3: STQVGEQF
V: TRBV7-9; J: TRBJ1-2; length: 10; CDR3: ASSFNRAGYT
V: TRBV18; J: TRBJ2-7; length: 13; CDR3: ASSPYRDTPNEQY
V: TRBV24-1; J: TRBJ2-2; length: 13; CDR3: ATSVELPNTGELF
V: TRBV20-1; J: TRBJ2-1; length: 15; CDR3: SASGGSRGTDYNEQF
V: TRBV12-3/TRBV12-4; J: TRBJ2-3; length: 13; CDR3: ASSFLAGGTDTQY
V: TRBV3-1; J: TRBJ1-6; length: 12; CDR3: ASSPGQRNSPLH
V: TRBV5-1; J: TRBJ2-5; length: 11; CDR3: ASSLRGGETQY
V: TRBV12-3/TRBV12-4; J: TRBJ1-1; length: 9; CDR3: ATSLGTEAF
V: TRBV29-1; J: TRBJ2-2; length: 12; CDR3: SVAPFPPPGELF
V: TRBV9; J: TRBJ2-3; length: 14; CDR3: ASSSRSGGAADTQY
V: TRBV20-1; J: TRBJ1-2; length: 12; CDR3: SARDTGLFYGYT
V: TRBV24-1; J: TRBJ2-1; length: 14; CDR3: ATSDSRGGIYNEQF
V: TRBV7-6; J: TRBJ2-7; length: 14; CDR3: ASPTSGGLLFGEQY
V: TRBV15; J: TRBJ1-6; length: 13; CDR3: ATSRVEGEDSPLH
V: TRBV27; J: TRBJ2-2; length: 13; CDR3: ASTRWDSNTGELF
V: TRBV6-6; J: TRBJ2-7; length: 13; CDR3: ASSYDRQGSNEQY
V: TRBV6-5; J: TRBJ2-1; length: 13; CDR3: ASSLTSGAYNEQF
V: TRBV7-2; J: TRBJ2-3; length: 12; CDR3: ASSLGLFSDTQY
V: TRBV12-3/TRBV12-4; J: TRBJ2-6; length: 15; CDR3: ASSLEWGTSGANVLT
V: TRBV20-1; J: TRBJ2-3; length: 13; CDR3: SAGETSGFTDTQY
V: TRBV24-1; J: TRBJ2-1; length: 17; CDR3: ATSGGAGKARIGGNEQF
V: TRBV20-1; J: TRBJ2-1; length: 10; CDR3: SASDYYNEQF
V: TRBV20-1; J: TRBJ1-5; length: 14; CDR3: SARSWTGMDNQPQH
V: TRBV27; J: TRBJ2-6; length: 14; CDR3: ASSPAGTSGANVLT
V: TRBV7-9; J: TRBJ1-2; length: 13; CDR3: ASSENIRTVRGYT
V: TRBV7-9; J: TRBJ1-5; length: 12; CDR3: ASSPNAGAQPQH
V: TRBV3-1; J: TRBJ2-3; length: 8; CDR3: AIDTDTQY
V: TRBV6-1; J: TRBJ1-1; length: 10; CDR3: ASRGGGTEAF
V: TRBV29-1; J: TRBJ1-2; length: 11; CDR3: SVGDGRYYGYT
V: TRBV27; J: TRBJ1-6; length: 14; CDR3: ASRDQGAGYNSPLH
V: TRBV2; J: TRBJ2-5; length: 14; CDR3: ASSRSGGGNQETQY
V: TRBV7-9; J: TRBJ2-6; length: 14; CDR3: ASSRWTGTGANVLT
V: TRBV5-1; J: TRBJ2-1; length: 13; CDR3: ASSLDGTSYNEQF
V: TRBV6-5; J: TRBJ2-1; length: 13; CDR3: ASSYRGLSYNEQF
V: TRBV21-1; J: TRBJ2-5; length: 13; CDR3: ASSKVPGERETQY
V: TRBV13; J: TRBJ1-2; length: 12; CDR3: ASSLGAGNYGYT
V: TRBV5-6; J: TRBJ2-3; length: 16; CDR3: ASSPPTSSGGATDTQY
V: TRBV18; J: TRBJ1-5; length: 14; CDR3: ASSPLSRSGGQPQH
V: TRBV3-1; J: TRBJ1-3; length: 15; CDR3: ASTTHLTGNAGNTIY
V: TRBV7-6; J: TRBJ2-7; length: 12; CDR3: ASSLANSYYEQY
V: TRBV18; J: TRBJ2-7; length: 13; CDR3: ASSPPGNSYVEQY
V: TRBV12-3/TRBV12-4; J: TRBJ2-5; length: 11; CDR3: ASSFPGEETQY
V: TRBV20-1; J: TRBJ1-1; length: 12; CDR3: SARAATGDTEAF
V: TRBV5-1; J: TRBJ2-1; length: 10; CDR3: ASSFDRHEQF
V: TRBV6-5; J: TRBJ1-1; length: 12; CDR3: ASNRATANTEAF
V: TRBV3-1; J: TRBJ1-1; length: 13; CDR3: ASSQGGARGSEAF
V: TRBV3-1; J: TRBJ2-5; length: 12; CDR3: ASSHRLGGETQY
V: TRBV7-8; J: TRBJ2-2; length: 13; CDR3: ASSLQGLHTGELF
V: TRBV27; J: TRBJ2-1; length: 17; CDR3: ASSSTSGLAGSHYNEQF
V: TRBV28; J: TRBJ2-5; length: 12; CDR3: ASSFGEYQETQY
V: TRBV28; J: TRBJ2-7; length: 11; CDR3: ASSIGYSYEQY
V: TRBV15; J: TRBJ2-7; length: 11; CDR3: ATSRDLAREQY
V: TRBV30; J: TRBJ1-5; length: 11; CDR3: AWSPGQDQPQH
V: TRBV12-3/TRBV12-4; J: TRBJ1-6; length: 11; CDR3: ASTWAENSPLH
V: TRBV6-2/TRBV6-3; J: TRBJ2-1; length: 11; CDR3: ASSYSERNRQF
V: TRBV29-1; J: TRBJ2-7; length: 9; CDR3: SVVVSYEQY
V: TRBV24-1; J: TRBJ1-2; length: 13; CDR3: ATSEPGQFKDGYT
V: TRBV5-1; J: TRBJ2-1; length: 12; CDR3: ASAGTGGWNEQF